This TCR beta chain was sequenced during a study of T cell repertoires in cytomegalovirus infection (dated by TCRdb to the late 2010s). About the study as a whole: The peptide stimulations were aimed at well-studied HLA-B-restricted epitopes as well as recently identified HLA-C-restricted CMV epitopes, whose presentation resists viral immunomodulation. The HLA type of each donor mattered for the analysis, because public TCR beta signatures pointed to carriage of CMV infection along with the matching HLA type. General findings and caveats noted by the study authors: The ex vivo response was dominated by HLA-C-restricted CMV-specific TCR beta clonotypes, and the single most frequent clonotype in two of eight donors was supplied by these HLA-C-restricted clonotypes. In both this cohort and an independent roughly 350-donor cohort, the cumulative frequency of public TCR beta family members distinguished carriers of CMV infection plus the relevant HLA type.

The sample's treatment or condition, from its label and the paper: in vitro stimulation with specific CMV peptide epitopes to enrich CMV-specific T cells. This clonotype was detected many times. Its antigen is currently not known. Base qualities are not recorded, but no much larger clone differs from it by a single base. Including the terminal cysteine and phenylalanine, the CDR3 comprises 16 residues. Here the CDR3 DNA is all that survives: 48 bases in frame from base 1. Trimming removed 7 bases from V and 4 bases from J; the gene matches leave 12 bases unexplained. CDR1 and CDR2 are drawn from the germline V gene: SGHTA, FQGNSA. The reads were generated on an Illumina HiSeq 1500. TCRdb itself trimmed the public reads at Q25 with fastp, ran MiXCR and retained productive beta chains. CDR3 protein sequences are deduplicated, and each keeps its most common genes and DNA. The sample records a few hundred thousand distinct CDR3 sequences, around 25% of which are singletons. In total, the top ten clones hold about an eighth of the sample.

This clonotype was obtained from a human donor in good health (CMV status not recorded). Some clones in this sample may be carry-over from other donors' samples. The chain is encoded by TRBV7-2 joined to TRBJ2-3; 9 central nucleotides agree with TRBD2. This specimen was cultured PBMCs, taken from culture after CMV antigen stimulation. The DNA sequence is as follows: TGTGCCAGCACCCCCCATAGCGGGAGTTCGTCAGATACGCAGTATTTT. It is translated as CASTPHSGSSSDTQYF.